This T cell receptor beta chain was documented in a study of neurological immune-mediated disorders. Findings and limits, study-wide: No expanded-clone CDR3 amino acid sequence recurred across subjects, suggesting private TCR-beta repertoires.

This clonotype was observed many times. What it binds is unknown. From germline, CDR1 is LGHDT and CDR2 YNNKEL (reference sequence). The CDR3 has 18 amino acids. V lost 0 bases and J 6 bases, leaving 20 bases between the germline ends. 5'RACE with 10-nucleotide random UMIs generated the cDNA. TCRdb ran MiXCR on the 5' RACE reads and lists one entry per CDR3 protein. The sample lists tens of thousands of distinct CDR3 sequences; 10% were seen once. Unsorted libraries used 2 million PBMCs kept at -80 degrees C. The clonotype comes from a woman aged 40 to 50 with HTLV-1-associated myelopathy (HAM/TSP). The chain couples TRBV3-1 to TRBJ2-2; D is possibly TRBD1 or TRBD2 (5 bases each). Sequencing was carried out using PBMCs. The chain's CDR3 is CASSQDKGPGRGAGELFF. The CDR3 DNA is TGTGCCAGCAGCCAAGATAAAGGTCCGGGCCGGGGCGCCGGGGAGCTGTTTTTT. The complete variable domain, with remaining parts taken from reference TRBV3-1 and TRBJ2-2, reads DTAVSQTPKYLVTQMGNDKSIKCEQNLGHDTMYWYKQDSKKFLKIMFSYNNKELIINETVPNRFSPKSPDKAHLNLHINSLELGDSAVYFCASSQDKGPGRGAGELFFGEGSRLTVL.